The rows below give T cell receptor beta chains drawn from one sample of a study of Graves' ophthalmopathy and Graves' hyperthyroidism. TCRdb processed the multiplex PCR reads anew with MiXCR; each CDR3 protein has one entry. This sample has around 600,000 distinct CDR3 sequences, with more than 40% found just once. The source material was peripheral blood. These TCRs come from an adult man with Graves' ophthalmopathy. CDR3s include the opening cysteine and the closing phenylalanine or tryptophan. A D gene is named only where the DNA matches it firmly. Only some rows state a clone size, as once, few, many or a class for expanded clones.

.	.	TRBV6-6	TRBJ1-2	CASSETGPERYGYTF	TGTGCCAGCAGCGAAACAGGGCCGGAGAGGTATGGCTACACCTTC
.	.	TRBV4-1	TRBJ1-5	CASSQGETGQGPQHF	TGCGCCAGCAGCCAAGGAGAGACGGGACAAGGGCCCCAGCATTTT
many	.	TRBV12-3/TRBV12-4	TRBJ1-1	CASSPRGSEAFF	TGTGCCAGCAGCCCCCGAGGATCTGAAGCTTTCTTT
.	.	TRBV5-1	TRBJ1-3	CASSLVLSGNTIYF	TGCGCCAGCAGCTTGGTCCTGTCTGGAAACACCATATATTTT
.	.	TRBV7-2	TRBJ2-7	CASSLGFPDPLYEQYF	TGTGCCAGCAGCTTAGGGTTCCCCGACCCCCTCTACGAGCAGTACTTC
many	.	TRBV4-1	TRBJ2-7	CASSNLEGQYF	TGCGCCAGCTCCAACCTCGAGGGGCAGTACTTC
few	.	TRBV30	TRBJ1-3	CAWTPHSGNTIYF	TGTGCCTGGACACCACACAGTGGAAACACCATATATTTT
.	.	TRBV7-2	TRBJ2-7	CASSSMGRDSLGEQYF	TGTGCCAGCAGCTCAATGGGGCGGGACAGCCTTGGCGAGCAGTACTTC
.	.	TRBV7-6	TRBJ1-6	CASSTGPGLNSPLHF	TGTGCCAGCAGCACCGGACCGGGCCTTAATTCACCCCTCCACTTT
.	.	TRBV15	TRBJ1-1	CATSRVPELNTEAFF	TGTGCCACCAGCAGAGTGCCGGAACTGAACACTGAAGCTTTCTTC
few	.	TRBV19	TRBJ1-5	CASSAGRVLMINQPQHF	TGTGCCAGTAGTGCGGGACGGGTTTTAATGATCAATCAGCCCCAGCATTTT
few	.	TRBV9	TRBJ1-1	CASSVGPFEGTEAFF	TGTGCCAGCAGCGTAGGCCCTTTCGAGGGCACTGAAGCTTTCTTT
.	TRBD1	TRBV29-1	TRBJ1-2	CSIEVGQGGGGYTF	TGCAGCATTGAAGTTGGACAGGGGGGCGGTGGCTACACCTTC
many	.	TRBV7-9	TRBJ1-3	CASSFGASGNTIYF	TGTGCCAGCAGCTTCGGGGCCTCTGGAAACACCATATATTTT
.	.	TRBV7-3	TRBJ2-2	CASSSADRNTGELFF	TGTGCCAGCAGCTCTGCGGACCGGAACACCGGGGAGCTGTTTTTT
.	.	TRBV9	TRBJ1-2	CASSSNNYGYTF	TGCGCCAGCAGCTCAAACAACTATGGCTACACCTTC
.	.	TRBV5-1	TRBJ1-1	CASSQLPDGVLGGAFF	TGTGCCAGCAGCCAACTTCCTGATGGGGTGCTTGGGGGAGCTTTCTTT
few	.	TRBV4-1	TRBJ1-6	CASTLRGEGSHSPLHF	TGCGCCAGCACCCTAAGGGGGGAGGGTTCCCATTCACCCCTCCACTTT
.	.	TRBV7-9	TRBJ2-6	CASSVSQGINTGANVLTF	TGTGCCAGCAGCGTGAGTCAAGGGATTAACACCGGGGCCAACGTCCTGACTTTC
few	TRBD1	TRBV19	TRBJ1-6	CAWRSLGQGVNSPLHF	TGTGCCTGGAGGTCTTTGGGGCAGGGGGTTAATTCACCCCTCCACTTT
many	TRBD1	TRBV9	TRBJ2-7	CASSETGQISYEQYF	TGTGCCAGCAGCGAGACGGGACAGATCTCCTACGAGCAGTACTTC
.	TRBD1	TRBV7-9	TRBJ1-6	CASSQSGQAVNSPLHF	TGCGCCAGCAGCCAATCGGGACAGGCGGTTAATTCACCCCTCCACTTT
few	.	TRBV4-3	TRBJ2-7	CASSQGAGVSYEQYF	TGCGCCAGCAGCCAGGGGGCAGGGGTGTCCTACGAGCAGTACTTC
many	TRBD2	TRBV7-2	TRBJ2-7	CASSPQAGAYEQYF	TGTGCCAGCAGCCCGCAAGCGGGAGCCTACGAGCAGTACTTC